These T cell receptor beta chains were read from a single sample in a study of blood T cell repertoires in COVID-19. TCRdb's copy holds only in-frame clones and misses some; the assay was immunoSEQ multiplex PCR. The repertoire holds about 130,000 clones, 90% seen once, with around 4.6% in the top ten. Sequencing was performed on peripheral blood. These receptors were taken from a man aged 55-75 years with COVID-19, enrolled during active disease. The CDR3 runs from the conserved cysteine through the conserved F or W. The order of the fields is D gene, V gene, J gene, CDR3 DNA, CDR3 protein. The D gene is left open where the match is weak.

-	TRBV24-1	TRBJ2-2	TGTGCCACCAGTGATGGTAGGAGGGGAAGGGCCGGGGAGCTGTTTTTT	CATSDGRRGRAGELFF
-	TRBV2	TRBJ2-7	TGTGCCAGCAGTGAAGGTACCAGATATTACGAGCAGTACTTC	CASSEGTRYYEQYF
TRBD2	TRBV11-2	TRBJ2-5	TGTGCCAGCAGCCCTAGCGGGGTTGGAGGGGAGACCCAGTACTTC	CASSPSGVGGETQYF
-	TRBV19	TRBJ2-1	TGTGCCAGCAGTCAGGGCGGGACCGAGGAGGAGCAGTTCTTC	CASSQGGTEEEQFF
-	TRBV5-1	TRBJ2-7	TGCGCCAGCAGCTTGAGTCTCGGCGAGCAGTACTTC	CASSLSLGEQYF
-	TRBV11-3	TRBJ2-6	TGTGCCAGCAGCTTAGGTAGCGCTCGCTCTGGGGCCAACGTCCTGACTTTC	CASSLGSARSGANVLTF
TRBD2	TRBV11-2	TRBJ2-1	TGTGCCAGCAGCCGCCTCGTGCTAGCGGGACCATCGAGGCAGTTCTTC	CASSRLVLAGPSRQFF
TRBD1	TRBV11-3	TRBJ2-7	TGTGCCAGCAGCTTTCACCGGGACAGGGCTGCCTACGAGCAGTACTTC	CASSFHRDRAAYEQYF
-	TRBV5-6	TRBJ2-1	TGTGCCAGCAGCTGGCTAGGGGTAGACAATGAGCAGTTCTTC	CASSWLGVDNEQFF
TRBD1	TRBV9	TRBJ1-2	TGTGCCAGCAGCGTAGAGGGCAGGGGGCACTATGGCTACACCTTC	CASSVEGRGHYGYTF